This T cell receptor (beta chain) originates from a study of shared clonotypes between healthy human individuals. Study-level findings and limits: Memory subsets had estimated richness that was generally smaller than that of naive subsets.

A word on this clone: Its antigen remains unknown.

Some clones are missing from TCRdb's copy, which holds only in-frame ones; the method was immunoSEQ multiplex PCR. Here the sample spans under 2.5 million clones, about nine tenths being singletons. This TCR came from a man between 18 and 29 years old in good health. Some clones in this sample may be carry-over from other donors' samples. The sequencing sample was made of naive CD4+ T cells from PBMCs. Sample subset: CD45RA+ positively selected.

CDR3 bases: TGTGCCAGCAGCCCCGGACTATGGGATACGCAGTATTTT. This translates into CASSPGLWDTQYF. The V gene is TRBV11-2, the J gene TRBJ2-3; perhaps TRBD2 as D (6 bases). The V end lost 5 bases, the J end lost 6 bases, and 12 bases lay between the germline ends. CDR3 length equals 13 residues. Germline lookup yields CDR1 SGHAT and CDR2 FQNNGV. The whole variable domain, remainder taken from reference TRBV11-2 and TRBJ2-3, is EAGVAQSPRYKIIEKRQSVAFWCNPISGHATLYWYQQILGQGPKLLIQFQNNGVVDDSQLPKDRFSAERLKGVDSTLKIQPAKLEDSAVYLCASSPGLWDTQYFGPGTRLTVL.